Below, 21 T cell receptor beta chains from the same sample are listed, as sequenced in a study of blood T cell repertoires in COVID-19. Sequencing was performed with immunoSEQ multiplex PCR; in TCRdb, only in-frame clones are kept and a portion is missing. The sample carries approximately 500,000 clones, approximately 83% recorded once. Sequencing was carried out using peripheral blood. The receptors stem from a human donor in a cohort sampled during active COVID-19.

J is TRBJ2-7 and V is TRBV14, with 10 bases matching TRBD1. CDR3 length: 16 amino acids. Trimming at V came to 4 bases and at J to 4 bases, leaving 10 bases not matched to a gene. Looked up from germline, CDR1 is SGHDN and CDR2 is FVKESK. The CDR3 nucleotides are TGTGCCAGCAGCCCTCGACGGGGACAGGGGATTTACGAGCAGTACTTC. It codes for CASSPRRGQGIYEQYF.

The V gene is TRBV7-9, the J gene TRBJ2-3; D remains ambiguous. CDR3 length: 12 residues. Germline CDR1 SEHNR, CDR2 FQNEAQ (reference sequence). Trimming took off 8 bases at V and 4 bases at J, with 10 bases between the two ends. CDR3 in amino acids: CASSPSADTQYF. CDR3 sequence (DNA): TGTGCCAGCTCCCCTTCTGCAGATACGCAGTATTTT. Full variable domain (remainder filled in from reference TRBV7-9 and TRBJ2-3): DTGVSQNPRHKITKRGQNVTFRCDPISEHNRLYWYRQTLGQGPEFLTYFQNEAQLEKSRLLSDRFSAERPKGSFSTLEIQRTEQGDSAMYLCASSPSADTQYFGPGTRLTVL.

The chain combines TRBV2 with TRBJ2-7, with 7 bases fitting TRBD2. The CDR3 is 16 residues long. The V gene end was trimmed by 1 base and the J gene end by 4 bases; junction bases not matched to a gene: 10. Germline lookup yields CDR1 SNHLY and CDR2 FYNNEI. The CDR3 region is CASSEVEGGRGYEQYF. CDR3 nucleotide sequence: TGTGCCAGCAGTGAAGTGGAAGGCGGGAGAGGGTACGAGCAGTACTTC.

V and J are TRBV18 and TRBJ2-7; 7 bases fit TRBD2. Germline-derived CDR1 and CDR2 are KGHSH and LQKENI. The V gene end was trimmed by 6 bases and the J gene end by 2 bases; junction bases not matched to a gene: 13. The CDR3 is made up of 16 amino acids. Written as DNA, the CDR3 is TGTGCCAGCTCTCCAGCGATGGCGGGAGTGGCCTACGAGCAGTACTTC. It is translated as CASSPAMAGVAYEQYF.

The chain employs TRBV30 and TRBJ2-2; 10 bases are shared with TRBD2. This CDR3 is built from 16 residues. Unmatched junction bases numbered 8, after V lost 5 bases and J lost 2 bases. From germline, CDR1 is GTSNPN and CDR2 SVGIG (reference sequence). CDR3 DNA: TGTGCCTGGTGTTCTAGCGGGAGACGCAACACCGGGGAGCTGTTTTTT. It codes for CAWCSSGRRNTGELFF.

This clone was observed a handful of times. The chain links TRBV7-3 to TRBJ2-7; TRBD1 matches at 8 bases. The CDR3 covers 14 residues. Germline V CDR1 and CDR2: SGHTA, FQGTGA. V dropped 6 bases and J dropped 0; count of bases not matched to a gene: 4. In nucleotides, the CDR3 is TGTGCCAGCAGGGCCGGGACAGGCTCCTACGAGCAGTACTTC. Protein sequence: CASRAGTGSYEQYF. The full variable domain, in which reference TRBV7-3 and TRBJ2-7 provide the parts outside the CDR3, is GAGVSQTPSNKVTEKGKYVELRCDPISGHTALYWYRQSLGQGPEFLIYFQGTGAADDSGLPNDRFFAVRPEGSVSTLKIQRTERGDSAVYLCASRAGTGSYEQYFGPGTRLTVT.

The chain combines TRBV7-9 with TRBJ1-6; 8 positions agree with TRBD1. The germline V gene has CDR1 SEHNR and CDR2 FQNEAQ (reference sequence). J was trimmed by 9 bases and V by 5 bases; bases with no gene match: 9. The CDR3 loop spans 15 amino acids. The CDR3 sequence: CASSRMTGDVSPLHF. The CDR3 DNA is TGTGCCAGCAGCCGGATGACAGGGGACGTTTCACCCCTCCACTTT.

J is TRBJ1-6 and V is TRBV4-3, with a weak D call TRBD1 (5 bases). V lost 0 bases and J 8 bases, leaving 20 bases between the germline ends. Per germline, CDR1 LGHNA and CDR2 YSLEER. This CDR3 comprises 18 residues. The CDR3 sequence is CASSQEKLSGAGDSPLHF. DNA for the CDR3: TGCGCCAGCAGCCAAGAAAAGTTGAGCGGGGCGGGGGATTCACCCCTCCACTTT.

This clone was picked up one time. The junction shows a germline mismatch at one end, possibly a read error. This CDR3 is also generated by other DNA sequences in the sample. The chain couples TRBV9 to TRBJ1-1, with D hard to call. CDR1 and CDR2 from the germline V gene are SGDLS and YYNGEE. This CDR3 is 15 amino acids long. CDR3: CASSDGDSQDTEAFF. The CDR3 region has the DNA TGTGCCAGTAGCGATGGAGACTCCCAAGACACTGAAGCTTTCTTT.

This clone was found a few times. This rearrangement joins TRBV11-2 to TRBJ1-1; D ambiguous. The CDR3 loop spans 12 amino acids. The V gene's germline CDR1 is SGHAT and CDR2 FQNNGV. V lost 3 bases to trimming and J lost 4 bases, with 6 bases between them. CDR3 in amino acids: CASSLPGTEAFF. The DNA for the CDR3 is TGTGCCAGCAGCTTGCCCGGCACTGAAGCTTTCTTT.

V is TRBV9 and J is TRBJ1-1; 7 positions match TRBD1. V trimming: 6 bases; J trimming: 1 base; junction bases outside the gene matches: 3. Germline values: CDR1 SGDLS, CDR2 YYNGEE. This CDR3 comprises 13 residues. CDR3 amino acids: CASKGAWNTEAFF. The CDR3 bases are TGTGCCAGCAAGGGGGCTTGGAACACTGAAGCTTTCTTT.

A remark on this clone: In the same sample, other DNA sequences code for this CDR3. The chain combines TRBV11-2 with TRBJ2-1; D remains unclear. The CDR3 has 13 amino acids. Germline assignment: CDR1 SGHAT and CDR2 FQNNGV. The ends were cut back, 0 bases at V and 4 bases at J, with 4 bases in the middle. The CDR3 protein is CASSLERYNEQFF. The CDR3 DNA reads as TGTGCCAGCAGCTTAGAACGGTACAATGAGCAGTTCTTC.

CDR3 nucleotide sequence: TGTGCCTGGAGGATAATACGGGAGGGTGGCTACACCTTC. Translating it yields CAWRIIREGGYTF. The chain is built from TRBV30 and TRBJ1-2; no clear D gene. Germline values: CDR1 GTSNPN, CDR2 SVGIG (reference sequence). Trimming stripped 3 bases from V and 7 bases from J, with 15 bases between. CDR3 length: 13 amino acids.

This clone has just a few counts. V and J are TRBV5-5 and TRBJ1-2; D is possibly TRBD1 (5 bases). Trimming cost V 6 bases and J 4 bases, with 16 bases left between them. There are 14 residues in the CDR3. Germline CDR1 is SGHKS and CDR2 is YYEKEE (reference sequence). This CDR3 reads CASTAGGNTYGYTF. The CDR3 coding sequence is TGTGCCAGCACCGCGGGGGGAAACACCTATGGCTACACCTTC.

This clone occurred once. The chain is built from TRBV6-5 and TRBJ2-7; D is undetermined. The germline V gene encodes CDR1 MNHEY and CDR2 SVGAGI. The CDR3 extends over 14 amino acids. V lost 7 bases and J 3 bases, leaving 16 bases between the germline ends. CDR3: CASITAWAIYEQYF. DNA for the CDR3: TGTGCCAGCATAACAGCCTGGGCGATCTACGAGCAGTACTTC.

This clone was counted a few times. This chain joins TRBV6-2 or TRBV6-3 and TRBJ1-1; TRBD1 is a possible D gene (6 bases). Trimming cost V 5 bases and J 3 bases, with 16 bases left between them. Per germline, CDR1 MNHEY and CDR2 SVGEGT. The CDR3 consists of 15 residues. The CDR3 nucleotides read TGTGCCAGCAGTAGGGGGACGGCTCGCCACACTGAAGCTTTCTTT. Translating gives CASSRGTARHTEAFF.

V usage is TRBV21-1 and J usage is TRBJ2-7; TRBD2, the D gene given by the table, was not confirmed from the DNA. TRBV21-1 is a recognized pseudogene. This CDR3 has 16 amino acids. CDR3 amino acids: CAVTFRLAGGPLEQYF. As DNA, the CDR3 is TGTGCCGTCACGTTTCGACTAGCGGGAGGGCCTCTCGAGCAGTACTTC.

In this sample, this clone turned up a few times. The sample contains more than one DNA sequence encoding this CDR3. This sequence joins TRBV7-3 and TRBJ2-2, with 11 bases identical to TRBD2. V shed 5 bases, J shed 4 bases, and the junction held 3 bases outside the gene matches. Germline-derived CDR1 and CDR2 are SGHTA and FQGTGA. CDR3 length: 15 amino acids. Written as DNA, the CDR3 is TGTGCCAGCAGCCCCGGACTAGCGGGCACCGGGGAGCTGTTTTTT. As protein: CASSPGLAGTGELFF.

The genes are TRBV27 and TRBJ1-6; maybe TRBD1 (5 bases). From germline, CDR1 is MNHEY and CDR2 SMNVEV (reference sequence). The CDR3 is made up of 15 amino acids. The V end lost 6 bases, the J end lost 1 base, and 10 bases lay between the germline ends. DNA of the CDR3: TGTGCCAGCAGGGAGGGGCAGTCCTATAATTCACCCCTCCACTTT. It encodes CASREGQSYNSPLHF.

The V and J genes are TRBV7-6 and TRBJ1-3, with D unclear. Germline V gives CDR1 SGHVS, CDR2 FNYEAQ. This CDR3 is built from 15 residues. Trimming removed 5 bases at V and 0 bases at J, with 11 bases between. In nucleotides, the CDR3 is TGTGCCAGCAGCGCGTCCCCTAGCTCTGGAAACACCATATATTTT. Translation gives CASSASPSSGNTIYF. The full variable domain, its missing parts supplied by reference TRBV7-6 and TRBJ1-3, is GAGVSQSPRYKVTKRGQDVALRCDPISGHVSLYWYRQALGQGPEFLTYFNYEAQQDKSGLPNDRFSAERPEGSISTLTIQRTEQRDSAMYRCASSASPSSGNTIYFGEGSWLTVV.

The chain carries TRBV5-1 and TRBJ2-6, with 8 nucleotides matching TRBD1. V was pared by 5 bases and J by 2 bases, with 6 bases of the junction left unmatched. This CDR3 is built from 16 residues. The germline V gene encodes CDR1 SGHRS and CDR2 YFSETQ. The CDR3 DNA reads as TGCGCCAGCAGTTCAACACAGGGGGCTGGGGCCAACGTCCTGACTTTC. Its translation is CASSSTQGAGANVLTF.